The 7 T cell receptor beta chains presented below share a single source sample, sequenced in a study of blood T cells in healthy people across ages. A sample-barcoded 5' primer and a J-beta primer mix were used in a second PCR of about 7 to 12 cycles. From the 5' RACE reads, TCRdb called clonotypes with MiXCR, one entry per CDR3 protein. The sample lists more than 800,000 distinct CDR3 sequences, 40% to 55% seen once, with about 19% in the top ten. The specimen sequenced was blood. All receptors derive from a woman aged 60-70 years in good health.

This clonotype was observed at least ten times. The J gene is TRBJ2-1, the V gene TRBV20-1; tentatively, D is TRBD2 (6 bases). CDR1 is DFQATT and CDR2 is SNEGSKA in the germline V gene (reference sequence). The CDR3 spans 13 residues. The germline V and J ends were trimmed by 6 bases and 5 bases, with 14 bases remaining between them. The CDR3 coding sequence is TGCAGTGCCACGACTAGATCAAACAATGAGCAGTTCTTC. Amino acids: CSATTRSNNEQFF.

This clonotype was observed a handful of times. V is TRBV27 and J is TRBJ2-1; D may be TRBD1 (6 bases). The CDR3 runs to 13 residues. Germline assignment: CDR1 MNHEY and CDR2 SMNVEV (reference sequence). V was pared by 7 bases and J by 6 bases, with 13 bases between. CDR3 bases: TGTGCCAGCACCCAAGGGGGTTTCAATGAGCAGTTCTTC. It yields the protein CASTQGGFNEQFF.

This chain connects TRBV28 to TRBJ2-7; no clear D. The CDR3 runs to 14 residues. Trimming stripped 7 bases from V and 0 bases from J, with 13 bases between. The germline gives CDR1 MDHEN, CDR2 SYDVKM. The CDR3 DNA follows: TGTGCCAGCACCTCGGGTATTATCTCCTACGAGCAGTACTTC. This sequence encodes CASTSGIISYEQYF.

The chain is built from TRBV28 and TRBJ2-5; a possible D gene is TRBD2 (6 bases). V dropped 6 bases and J dropped 5 bases, with 13 bases sitting between them. This CDR3 has 13 amino acids. Germline CDR1 and CDR2: MDHEN and SYDVKM. Written as DNA, the CDR3 is TGTGCCAGCAGGTCCGCGGGATCGGAGACCCAGTACTTC. It translates to CASRSAGSETQYF.

The gene calls are TRBV6-5 and TRBJ1-1; no definite D call. V was clipped by 6 bases and J by 0 bases, with 17 bases between them. The CDR3 length is 16 residues. Germline loops: CDR1 MNHEY, CDR2 SVGAGI. CDR3 DNA sequence: TGTGCCAGCAGCCGCCTGGGTCAGCGACTGAACACTGAAGCTTTCTTT. It specifies CASSRLGQRLNTEAFF.

Concerning this clonotype itself: The junction shows a germline mismatch at one end, possibly a read error. This chain links TRBV11-2 with TRBJ2-6; 7 bases align to TRBD1. From germline, CDR1 is SGHAT and CDR2 FQNNGV. The CDR3 sequence is 17 residues long. In nucleotides, the CDR3 is TGTGCCAGCAGCCAGGGGGTCGGGACGGCTGGGGCCAACGTGCTGACTTTC. Protein sequence: CASSQGVGTAGANVLTF.

Concerning this clonotype itself: A much larger clone differs from this one at a single base, so this may be a read error. Here the CDR3 DNA reads TGTGCCAGCAGCCCGACTAGCGGAGCCGACGAGCAGTACTTC. It translates to CASSPTSGADEQYF. The chain is built from TRBV4-2 and TRBJ2-5, with 9 bases identical to TRBD2. With the DNA end fitting TRBJ2-7 better, the J assignment may be wrong. The CDR3 length is 14 residues. Per the germline V gene, CDR1 is LGHNA and CDR2 is YNFKEQ.